The source of this T cell receptor beta chain is a study of cytomegalovirus exposure and HLA in healthy donors. Study overall: Inside one of the first data releases sat about 85 million unique TCRs taken from HLA-typed donors. Study observations and caveats: Apparent HLA restriction characterized most CMV-associated TCR beta chains in a later analysis. The study listed under 200 cytomegalovirus-associated TCR beta chains.

For this clone: Antigen specificity is unknown.

60 Vbeta and 13 Jbeta primers were used in PCR. Profiling relied on immunoSEQ multiplex PCR, and the TCRdb table lists in-frame clones only, not all of them. The listing contains some 41,000 clones. Though probably carrying unrecorded immune exposures, donors were nominally healthy at sampling. The CDR3 consists of 14 residues. The ends were cut back, 8 bases at V and 2 bases at J, with 13 bases in the middle. Looked up from germline, CDR1 is MNHNY and CDR2 is SVGAGI (reference sequence). The sequence was obtained from a male donor in good health and CMV-seronegative. The sequencing input was PBMCs. The chain recombines TRBV6-6 with TRBJ1-3; TRBD1 might be the D (6 bases). CDR3 in amino acids: CASRRGQPGNTIYF. In DNA, the CDR3 is TGTGCCAGCCGAAGGGGACAACCTGGAAACACCATATATTTT.